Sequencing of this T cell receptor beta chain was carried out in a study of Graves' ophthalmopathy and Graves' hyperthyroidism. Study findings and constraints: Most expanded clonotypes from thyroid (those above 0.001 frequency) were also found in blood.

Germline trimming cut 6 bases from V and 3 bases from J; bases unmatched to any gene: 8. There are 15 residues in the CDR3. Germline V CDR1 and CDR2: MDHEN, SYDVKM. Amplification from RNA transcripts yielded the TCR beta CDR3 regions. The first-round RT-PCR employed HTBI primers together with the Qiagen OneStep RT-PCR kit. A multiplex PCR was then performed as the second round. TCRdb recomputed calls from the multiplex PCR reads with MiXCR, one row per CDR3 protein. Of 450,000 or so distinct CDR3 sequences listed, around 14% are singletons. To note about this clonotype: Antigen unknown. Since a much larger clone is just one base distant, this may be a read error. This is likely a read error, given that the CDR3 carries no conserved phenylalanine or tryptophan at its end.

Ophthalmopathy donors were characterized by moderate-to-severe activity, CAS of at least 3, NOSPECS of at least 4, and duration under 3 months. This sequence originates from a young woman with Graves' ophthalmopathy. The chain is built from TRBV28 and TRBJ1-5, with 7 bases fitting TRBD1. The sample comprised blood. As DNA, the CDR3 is TGTGCCAGCAGCCTGGGACAGTTCTCCAATCAGCCCCAGCATTTA. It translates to CASSLGQFSNQPQHL.